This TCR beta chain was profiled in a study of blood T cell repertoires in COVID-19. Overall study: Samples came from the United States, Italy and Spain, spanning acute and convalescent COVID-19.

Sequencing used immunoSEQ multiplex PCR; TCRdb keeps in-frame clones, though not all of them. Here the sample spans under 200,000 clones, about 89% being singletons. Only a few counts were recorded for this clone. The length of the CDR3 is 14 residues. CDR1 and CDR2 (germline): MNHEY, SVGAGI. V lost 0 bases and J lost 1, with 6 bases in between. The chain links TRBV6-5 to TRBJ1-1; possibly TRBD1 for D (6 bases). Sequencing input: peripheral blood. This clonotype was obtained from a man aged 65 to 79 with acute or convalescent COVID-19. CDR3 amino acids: CASSYSTGNTEAFF. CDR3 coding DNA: TGTGCCAGCAGTTACTCGACAGGGAACACTGAAGCTTTCTTT.